This T cell receptor beta chain was captured by sequencing in a study of blood T cell repertoires in COVID-19. Study summary: From the United States, Italy and Spain came samples of acute and convalescent COVID-19. Sample material is recorded as cDNA or gDNA derived from T cells, B-cell-depleted T cells, or PBMCs.

The CDR3 is 17 amino acids. Germline assignment: CDR1 MNHEY and CDR2 SMNVEV (reference sequence). V was pared by 5 bases and J by 5 bases, with 13 bases of the junction left unmatched. As processed by the authors: How many nucleated cells were present was estimated from reference gene primer amplification. Method: immunoSEQ multiplex PCR; TCRdb's copy keeps in-frame clones and lacks some. For V, J and clone size, that table is used; D and trimming come from the DNA. The sample has about 380,000 clones, more than 65% seen once. This clone has more than one count but fewer than ten. The TCR comes from a human donor with acute or convalescent COVID-19. The donor label of this sample is uncertain. The sequenced sample consisted of peripheral blood. The chain employs TRBV27 and TRBJ2-7, with 12 nucleotides matching TRBD1. In nucleotides, the CDR3 is TGTGCCAGCAGTAGATCACCCCCGGGACAGGGGGCCCACGAGCAGTACTTC. This translates into CASSRSPPGQGAHEQYF.